The following is a TCR beta chain sequence with its context. Antigen: not known. V gave up 4 bases and J gave up 4 bases, with 12 bases separating them. The CDR3 covers 14 residues. Germline values: CDR1 MGHRA, CDR2 YSYEKL. Each sorted subset replicate got 200 ng genomic DNA, 25,000 to 30,000 genomes. Only in-frame clones appear in the TCRdb table, and some are missing; sequencing was by immunoSEQ multiplex PCR. The repertoire has some 1 million clones, about 74% of them found once; the top ten carry around 1.4%. This record comes from a study of shared clonotypes between healthy human individuals. Study-level findings and limits: Non-shared clonotypes showed lower generation probabilities than clonotypes common to all four donors.

The chain recombines TRBV4-1 with TRBJ2-3; D is ambiguous. This TCR derives from a man aged 18 to 30 in good health. The sequenced material came from memory CD4+ T cells sorted from blood. Specified subset: CD45RA-negative fraction. The CDR3 DNA reads as TGCGCCAGCAGCCGGATGGGGTCCCCAGATACGCAGTATTTT. This codes for CASSRMGSPDTQYF.